These T cell receptor beta chains were read from a single sample in a study of CD8 T cells in ankylosing spondylitis. One entry per CDR3 protein, called by TCRdb with MiXCR from the 5' RACE reads. The sample lists approximately 550,000 distinct CDR3 sequences; approximately 12% were seen once. Sample: blood, either unsorted or a sorted T cell fraction (not recorded which). The source of these receptors is a male donor with ankylosing spondylitis. Both conserved end residues are part of each CDR3. The D gene is left open where the match is weak. Clone sizes are given selectively: once, few, many, or a class where the clone is expanded.

14 . . TRBJ2-1 TRBV7-2 CASGVGDSYNEQFF TGTGCCAGCGGAGTAGGAGACTCCTACAATGAGCAGTTCTTC
14 few TRBD2 TRBJ2-7 TRBV10-3 CAGSQAAGAYEQYF TGTGCCGGCTCCCAGGCAGCGGGAGCCTACGAGCAGTACTTC
14 many TRBD2 TRBJ2-7 TRBV9 CASSGSSGGYEQYF TGTGCCAGCAGCGGGAGCTCGGGAGGATACGAGCAGTACTTC
13 many . TRBJ2-1 TRBV6-6 CASSYSGYNEQFF TGTGCCAGCAGTTACAGCGGATACAATGAGCAGTTCTTC
12 . . TRBJ1-1 TRBV29-1 CSVDKALTEAFF TGCAGCGTTGATAAGGCCTTAACTGAAGCTTTCTTT
12 many TRBD1 TRBJ1-5 TRBV6-1 CASNRGIQPQHF TGTGCCAGCAACAGGGGGATACAGCCCCAGCATTTT
15 . . TRBJ2-3 TRBV2 CASREGGAILDTQYF TGTGCCAGCAGGGAGGGGGGCGCGATTCTGGATACGCAGTATTTT
14 few TRBD1 TRBJ1-6 TRBV27 CASSDREDNSPLHF TGTGCCAGCAGCGACAGGGAAGATAATTCACCCCTCCACTTT
13 many . TRBJ1-1 TRBV24-1 CATSDRGDSGAFF TGTGCCACCAGTGATCGCGGGGACTCCGGAGCTTTCTTT
17 . . TRBJ2-2 TRBV7-9 CAGPRWGNPPNTGELFF TGTGCCGGACCAAGATGGGGGAACCCGCCGAACACCGGGGAGCTGTTTTTT
15 . . TRBJ2-2 TRBV14 CASSQEWVYTGELFF TGTGCCAGCAGCCAAGAATGGGTTTACACCGGGGAGCTGTTTTTT
14 few TRBD1 TRBJ1-2 TRBV28 CASRRVDRGDGYTF TGTGCCAGCAGAAGAGTAGACAGGGGGGATGGCTACACCTTC
15 . . TRBJ2-3 TRBV6-1 CASRGGASGTDTQYF TGTGCCAGCAGAGGGGGGGCTAGCGGCACAGATACGCAGTATTTT
15 few TRBD1 TRBJ1-1 TRBV14 CASSQVTGGPTEAFF TGTGCCAGCAGCCAAGTTACAGGGGGCCCGACTGAAGCTTTCTTT
14 . . TRBJ1-5 TRBV7-9 CASSSGLWLRPRHF TGTGCCAGCAGCTCGGGACTTTGGTTAAGGCCCCGGCATTTT
13 many TRBD1 TRBJ2-7 TRBV12-3/TRBV12-4 CASRQGSSYEQYF TGTGCCAGCCGACAGGGGAGCTCCTACGAGCAGTACTTC
12 . TRBD2 TRBJ2-1 TRBV20-1 CSLSGPYNEQFF TGCAGCCTTAGCGGGCCATACAATGAGCAGTTCTTC
14 many . TRBJ2-7 TRBV12-3/TRBV12-4 CASSLRADSYEQYF TGTGCCAGCAGTCTAAGAGCGGACTCCTACGAGCAGTACTTC
18 . . TRBJ2-1 TRBV25-1 CASSENQGVGGAYNEQFF TGTGCCAGCAGTGAAAATCAGGGGGTTGGGGGGGCCTACAATGAGCAGTTCTTC
13 few TRBD1 TRBJ2-7 TRBV12-3/TRBV12-4 CASRPTGVYEQYF TGTGCCAGCAGACCAACAGGGGTCTACGAGCAGTACTTC
11 many . TRBJ2-3 TRBV29-1 CSVRGTDTQYF TGCAGCGTTAGAGGCACAGATACGCAGTATTTT
16 . TRBD1 TRBJ2-2 TRBV5-1 CASSLRSGGSTGELFF TGCGCCAGCAGCTTGCGGTCAGGGGGCTCCACCGGGGAGCTGTTTTTT
16 many TRBD1 TRBJ1-2 TRBV5-1 CASSITQGSGDYGYTF TGCGCCAGCAGCATCACACAGGGGTCAGGGGACTATGGCTACACCTTC
15 . TRBD1 TRBJ1-2 TRBV5-1 CASSLGDREDYGYTF TGCGCCAGCAGCTTGGGGGACAGGGAGGACTATGGCTACACCTTC